Listed here are 24 T cell receptor beta chains from one sample, sequenced in a study of T-cell reconstitution after alpha-beta-depleted transplantation in children. The library targeted TCRbeta and was prepared with unique molecular identifiers. TCRdb fed the PCR reads into MiXCR, producing one record per CDR3 protein. This sample carries 190,000 or so distinct CDR3 sequences, roughly 6.8% of them seen once, and the ten largest clones take 3% to 3.5%. Material: PBMCs from the stem cell graft donor, obtained from the stem cell graft. These receptors all stem from a human donor who donated a stem cell graft to a child with Wiskott-Aldrich syndrome.

This clonotype was recorded many times. CDR3: CGTGMETNEKLFF. DNA for the CDR3: TGCGGGACAGGGATGGAGACTAATGAAAAACTGTTTTTT. The V and J genes are TRBV20-1 and TRBJ1-4, with TRBD1 matching 9 bases. The germline CDR1 and CDR2 sequences are DFQATT and SNEGSKA (reference sequence). The CDR3 totals 13 residues.

This clonotype was seen ten or more times. The rearrangement uses TRBV6-5 and TRBJ2-6; D uncertain. V was clipped by 9 bases and J by 2 bases, with 5 bases between them. Germline loops: CDR1 MNHEY, CDR2 SVGAGI. The CDR3 contains 12 residues. The CDR3 DNA sequence: TGTGCCAGTGGAACTGGGGCCAACGTCCTGACTTTC. Translating it yields CASGTGANVLTF.

This clonotype occurred a few times. This chain joins TRBV6-1 and TRBJ2-3, with TRBD1 matching over 9 bases. The V gene's germline CDR1 is MNHNS and CDR2 SASEGT. Trimming cost V 7 bases and J 5 bases; bases outside gene matches: 13. This CDR3 has 16 residues. In DNA, the CDR3 is TGTGCCAGCAATCGGCCTCCGGGACAGGGTTTAGATACGCAGTATTTT. Its protein is CASNRPPGQGLDTQYF.

This clonotype was seen a few times. The chain couples TRBV5-1 to TRBJ2-1; the D gene could be TRBD1 or TRBD2 (5 bases each). Trimming took off 4 bases at V and 9 bases at J, with 17 bases between the two ends. Germline V gives CDR1 SGHRS, CDR2 YFSETQ. The CDR3 has 14 residues. The CDR3 coding sequence is TGCGCCAGCAGCCCGGCCGGGGCCGTCGGTGAGCAGTTCTTC. This gives the protein CASSPAGAVGEQFF.

This clonotype appeared once. The chain has TRBV7-9 and TRBJ1-1; D gene unclear. The germline V gene has CDR1 SEHNR and CDR2 FQNEAQ (reference sequence). V lost 1 base, J lost 8 bases, and 11 bases lay in between. There are 13 residues in the CDR3. CDR3: CASSLEGETEAFF. Written as DNA, the CDR3 is TGTGCCAGCAGCTTAGAGGGCGAGACAGAAGCTTTCTTT. The full variable domain, with the rest looked up from reference TRBV7-9 and TRBJ1-1, is DTGVSQNPRHKITKRGQNVTFRCDPISEHNRLYWYRQTLGQGPEFLTYFQNEAQLEKSRLLSDRFSAERPKGSFSTLEIQRTEQGDSAMYLCASSLEGETEAFFGQGTRLTVV.

This clonotype was seen repeatedly, ten times or more. This sequence joins TRBV7-9 and TRBJ1-2, with D hard to call. Per the germline V gene, CDR1 is SEHNR and CDR2 is FQNEAQ (reference sequence). Trimming removed 3 bases at V and 0 bases at J, with 14 bases between. The length of the CDR3 is 16 residues. In nucleotides, the CDR3 is TGTGCCAGCAGCTTCCCGGAGGGCTGGGCTAACTATGGCTACACCTTC. Its protein product is CASSFPEGWANYGYTF.

Ten or more counts support this clonotype. The rearrangement uses TRBV12-3 or TRBV12-4 and TRBJ2-2; TRBD2 aligns across 10 bases. V shed 7 bases and J 2 bases; nucleotides not matched to a gene: 10. The length of the CDR3 is 17 residues. DNA for the CDR3: TGTGCCAGCACCCAAGAGGGGACTAGCGCAAACACCGGGGAGCTGTTTTTT. Translating gives CASTQEGTSANTGELFF.

The chain joins TRBV20-1 to TRBJ2-5; 11 bases are shared with TRBD2. Germline lookup yields CDR1 DFQATT and CDR2 SNEGSKA (reference sequence). V was pared by 6 bases and J by 2 bases, with 5 bases of the junction left unmatched. The CDR3 has 14 residues. This chain's CDR3 is CSASGLAAQETQYF. In nucleotides, the CDR3 is TGCAGTGCCTCGGGACTAGCGGCTCAAGAGACCCAGTACTTC.

This clonotype was seen at least ten times. CDR3 in amino acids: CASSKRQTGLGSYNEQFF. The CDR3 DNA is TGTGCCAGTAGTAAGCGACAGACAGGTTTGGGCTCCTACAATGAGCAGTTCTTC. The rearrangement joins TRBV19 to TRBJ2-1; maybe TRBD1 (6 bases). Trimming stripped 4 bases from V and 0 bases from J, with 19 bases between. Germline lookup yields CDR1 LNHDA and CDR2 SQIVND (reference sequence). The CDR3 contains 18 residues.

This clonotype was observed many times. V and J are TRBV4-3 and TRBJ2-2, with D hard to call. The CDR3 extends over 13 amino acids. Germline CDR1 reads LGHNA; CDR2 reads YSLEER. The ends were cut back, 3 bases at V and 6 bases at J, with 8 bases in the middle. CDR3 nucleotides: TGCGCCAGCAGCCAGTACTTCTCCGGGGAGCTGTTTTTT. Amino acids: CASSQYFSGELFF.

At least ten counts were recorded for this clonotype. The chain has TRBV12-3 or TRBV12-4 and TRBJ1-5; TRBD1 matches at 10 bases. This CDR3 has 17 residues. V shed 4 bases, J shed 1 base, and the junction held 7 bases outside the gene matches. CDR3 sequence: CASSSWTGGVSNQPQHF. DNA for the CDR3: TGTGCCAGCAGTTCTTGGACAGGGGGTGTGAGCAATCAGCCCCAGCATTTT.

The chain carries TRBV18 and TRBJ1-1; D is uncertain. V was trimmed by 0 bases and J by 6 bases, leaving 8 bases between them. The CDR3 runs to 13 residues. Per germline, CDR1 KGHSH and CDR2 LQKENI. CDR3 residues: CASSPPLTSEAFF. The CDR3 nucleotides read TGTGCCAGCTCACCACCGCTAACTTCTGAAGCTTTCTTT.

This sequence joins TRBV19 and TRBJ1-2; maybe TRBD1 (6 bases). V lost 4 bases and J 3 bases, leaving 18 bases between the germline ends. Germline CDR1 and CDR2: LNHDA and SQIVND (reference sequence). The CDR3 covers 16 residues. The CDR3 DNA follows: TGTGCCAGTAGTAAAGGATCTGGCAGGGGAGACTATGGCTACACCTTC. This gives the protein CASSKGSGRGDYGYTF.

This clonotype was seen more than once but under ten times. V and J are TRBV20-1 and TRBJ2-5; D ambiguous. CDR3 length equals 13 residues. CDR1 and CDR2 from the germline V gene are DFQATT and SNEGSKA (reference sequence). Deletions cut 0 bases from V and 4 bases from J, with 9 bases between. The CDR3 bases are TGCAGTGCTAGAGATACCCATGTAGAGACCCAGTACTTC. It codes for CSARDTHVETQYF.

The sample holds many counts of this clonotype. The J gene is TRBJ2-5, the V gene TRBV6-5, with TRBD1 as a possible D gene (5 bases). Germline CDR1 and CDR2: MNHEY and SVGAGI. The CDR3 extends over 15 amino acids. V shed 2 bases and J shed 1 base, with 11 bases lying between them. The DNA for the CDR3 is TGTGCCAGCAGTTACCGCAGGGTACTCCAAGAGACCCAGTACTTC. Protein product: CASSYRRVLQETQYF.

This clonotype was seen many times. The chain couples TRBV11-3 to TRBJ2-5; 7 bases agree with TRBD1. The V gene's germline CDR1 is SGHNT and CDR2 YENEEA. The CDR3 spans 17 residues. Trimming took 0 bases from V and 1 from J; bases not matched to a gene: 8. The CDR3 here is CASSLELDRTPQETQYF. The CDR3, as DNA: TGTGCCAGCAGCTTAGAACTGGACAGGACACCCCAAGAGACCCAGTACTTC.

In this sample, this clonotype turned up many times. This chain links TRBV29-1 with TRBJ1-1; 7 bases line up with TRBD1. Germline V gene data show CDR1 as SQVTM and CDR2 as ANQGSEA. V lost 6 bases, J lost 0 bases, and 4 bases stayed unmatched. There are 13 residues in the CDR3. CDR3 sequence: CSVPGQLNTEAFF. CDR3 nucleotide sequence: TGCAGCGTGCCGGGACAGTTGAACACTGAAGCTTTCTTT.

For this clonotype: A much larger clone differs from this one at a single base, so this may be a read error. The chain employs TRBV5-1 and TRBJ2-1; tentative D call: TRBD1 (5 bases). Germline V lookup: CDR1 SGHRS, CDR2 YFSETQ. The CDR3 is 13 amino acids. The CDR3: CASSLATGYEKFF. CDR3 coding DNA: TGCGCCAGCAGCTTGGCCACAGGTTATGAGAAGTTCTTC.

This clonotype was detected ten times or more. The rearrangement uses TRBV10-2 and TRBJ1-5, with D maybe TRBD1 (5 bases). This CDR3 is built from 17 residues. From germline, CDR1 is WSHSY and CDR2 SAAADI. V was shortened by 4 bases and J by 1 base, with 17 bases between the two germline ends. This CDR3 reads CASSGTRELGSNQPQHF. In DNA form, the CDR3 reads TGCGCCAGCAGTGGGACCAGGGAACTAGGAAGCAATCAGCCCCAGCATTTT.

This clonotype was observed many times. The gene calls are TRBV9 and TRBJ2-3; perhaps TRBD2 as D (5 bases). V was clipped by 6 bases and J by 1 base, with 12 bases between them. This CDR3 region has 14 residues. Germline V CDR1 and CDR2: SGDLS, YYNGEE. CDR3 nucleotide sequence: TGTGCCAGCACTTATTCGGAGGGCACAGATACGCAGTATTTT. This sequence encodes CASTYSEGTDTQYF.

This clonotype was detected ten times or more. The V gene is TRBV13, the J gene TRBJ2-5; D might be TRBD1 (6 bases). Germline loops: CDR1 PRHDT, CDR2 FYEKMQ (reference sequence). The CDR3 is 17 amino acids. V was cut by 5 bases and J by 5 bases, with 24 bases left in between. Here the CDR3 reads CASSPRTWDNLQETQYF. The DNA for the CDR3 is TGTGCCAGCAGCCCTAGGACCTGGGACAATCTTCAGGAGACCCAGTACTTC.

This clonotype was detected ten times or more. The chain joins TRBV20-1 to TRBJ2-1; D could derive from TRBD1 or TRBD2 (5 bases each). The CDR3 contains 14 residues. CDR1 and CDR2 from the germline V gene are DFQATT and SNEGSKA (reference sequence). The ends were cut back, 3 bases at V and 3 bases at J, with 12 bases in the middle. This chain's CDR3 is CSASGTIFYNEQFF. The DNA of the CDR3 is TGCAGTGCTAGCGGGACCATCTTCTACAATGAGCAGTTCTTC.

The J gene is TRBJ2-1, the V gene TRBV5-1; 9 nucleotides align to TRBD2. This CDR3 region has 16 residues. Germline V gene sequence: CDR1 SGHRS, CDR2 YFSETQ. J gave up 4 bases and V 0 bases, and 5 bases lay outside the gene matches. The CDR3 coding sequence is TGCGCCAGCAGCTTGGCCGCGGGGGGGGCTTACAATGAGCAGTTCTTC. Protein product: CASSLAAGGAYNEQFF.

In this sample, this clonotype turned up many times. This chain joins TRBV5-5 and TRBJ2-4, with 10 bases lining up with TRBD1. Germline CDR1 is SGHKS and CDR2 is YYEKEE (reference sequence). V shed 1 base and J 6 bases; nucleotides not matched to a gene: 13. The CDR3 totals 18 residues. The CDR3 loop reads CASSLSGTGVWLPNIQYF. The CDR3, as DNA: TGTGCCAGCAGCTTGTCTGGGACAGGGGTTTGGCTCCCAAACATTCAGTACTTC.